These T cell receptor beta chains were read from a single sample in a study of early T cells in non-severe SARS-CoV-2 infection. TCRdb called the 5' RACE reads again in MiXCR, with one record for every CDR3 protein. Seen here are around 57,000 distinct CDR3 sequences, about 6.2% observed once, and the top ten hold roughly 4%. The sequencing input was whole blood. The receptors here all came from an adult who was a healthcare worker with PCR-confirmed SARS-CoV-2 infection or an uninfected control (not recorded which). Both conserved end residues are part of each CDR3. D genes are given only for firm matches. For some rows the clone size is stated as once, few or many, or as a class when expanded; others skip it.

v_call,j_call,d_call,clone_size,cdr3_aa,cdr3_nt
TRBV30,TRBJ2-2,.,many,CAWRITDGSGELFF,TGTGCCTGGAGAATTACCGATGGGTCCGGGGAGCTGTTTTTT
TRBV7-9,TRBJ2-5,.,.,CASSLAPDQETQYF,TGTGCCAGCAGCTTAGCGCCGGACCAAGAGACCCAGTACTTC
TRBV19,TRBJ2-3,.,.,CASQREPLGRTDTQYF,TGTGCCAGTCAGAGGGAACCGCTAGGGCGCACAGATACGCAGTATTTT
TRBV18,TRBJ1-6,.,.,CASSPRAPRNSPLHF,TGTGCCAGCTCACCCCGGGCGCCGAGGAATTCACCCCTCCACTTT
TRBV4-3,TRBJ1-2,.,many,CASSLETRVNYGYTF,TGCGCCAGCAGCCTAGAGACCAGGGTTAACTATGGCTACACCTTC
TRBV5-6,TRBJ1-2,.,many,CASNYAGTTSNYGYTF,TGTGCCAGCAACTACGCCGGGACAACTTCTAACTATGGCTACACCTTC
TRBV29-1,TRBJ1-1,.,many,CSAGDWNTEAFF,TGCAGCGCGGGGGACTGGAACACTGAAGCTTTCTTT
TRBV29-1,TRBJ2-7,.,few,CSAILSREQYF,TGCAGCGCCATACTTAGCCGGGAGCAGTACTTC
TRBV11-3,TRBJ2-2,.,few,CASSYEGTGVTGELFF,TGTGCCAGCAGCTACGAGGGGACTGGGGTCACCGGGGAGCTGTTTTTT
TRBV7-2,TRBJ2-2,TRBD2,many,CASSSRLAGGRGTGELFF,TGTGCCAGCAGCTCCCGACTAGCGGGGGGGCGAGGCACCGGGGAGCTGTTTTTT
TRBV7-2,TRBJ1-1,.,few,CASGPLGNTEAFF,TGTGCCAGCGGACCACTCGGGAACACTGAAGCTTTCTTT
TRBV29-1,TRBJ1-3,.,many,CSGEKGNTIYF,TGCAGCGGTGAAAAGGGAAACACCATATATTTT
TRBV24-1,TRBJ1-5,.,few,CATSDWGDQPQHF,TGTGCCACCAGTGATTGGGGGGATCAGCCCCAGCATTTT
TRBV6-2/TRBV6-3,TRBJ2-7,TRBD2,many,CASSSTKRGVTYEQYF,TGTGCCAGCAGTTCAACTAAACGGGGGGTGACCTACGAGCAGTACTTC
TRBV12-3/TRBV12-4,TRBJ2-7,TRBD2,many,CASSSLGLADYEQYF,TGTGCCAGCAGTTCACTGGGACTAGCGGATTACGAGCAGTACTTC
TRBV12-3/TRBV12-4,TRBJ2-1,TRBD2,.,CASSITGLAGVEQFF,TGTGCCAGCAGTATCACGGGACTAGCGGGGGTCGAGCAGTTCTTC
TRBV5-1,TRBJ2-7,.,many,CASSFGGPYNYEQYF,TGCGCCAGCAGCTTCGGGGGCCCATATAACTACGAGCAGTACTTC
TRBV30,TRBJ1-2,.,many,CASPRGSEVRTYGYTF,TGTGCCTCCCCCCGGGGCTCCGAGGTTCGGACATATGGCTACACCTTC
TRBV20-1,TRBJ2-1,TRBD2,few,CSARIAGGFSYNEQFF,TGCAGTGCTAGGATAGCGGGGGGGTTTTCCTACAATGAGCAGTTCTTC
TRBV6-2/TRBV6-3,TRBJ1-1,.,few,CASSKIYSSPTEAFF,TGTGCCAGCAGCAAAATTTACAGCAGCCCCACTGAAGCTTTCTTT
TRBV7-2,TRBJ1-2,.,many,CASSLDRTVRYGYTF,TGTGCCAGCAGCTTAGACCGGACAGTCCGCTATGGCTACACCTTC
TRBV7-9,TRBJ1-1,.,many,CASSLYGRPEAFF,TGTGCCAGCAGCTTATACGGCCGGCCTGAAGCTTTCTTT
TRBV5-5,TRBJ1-2,.,many,CASSSPRGRGISGYGYTF,TGTGCCAGCAGCTCGCCCCGGGGCAGGGGAATTTCGGGATATGGCTACACCTTC
TRBV7-9,TRBJ2-7,.,.,CASIRDMPYEQYF,TGTGCCAGCATAAGGGACATGCCCTACGAGCAGTACTTC
TRBV20-1,TRBJ2-5,TRBD1,many,CSAMRPGQLQEAQYF,TGCAGTGCTATGAGGCCGGGACAGTTACAAGAGGCCCAGTACTTC
TRBV19,TRBJ1-2,.,many,CASSMGRGDGYTF,TGTGCCAGTAGTATGGGGCGGGGCGACGGCTACACCTTC
TRBV6-6,TRBJ1-2,.,many,CASRLLQGNYGYTF,TGTGCCAGCAGACTGCTACAGGGAAACTATGGCTACACCTTC
TRBV7-2,TRBJ2-7,.,many,CASSLVSLAMSYEQYF,TGTGCCAGCAGCTTAGTGAGTCTAGCGATGTCCTACGAGCAGTACTTC
TRBV5-6,TRBJ1-4,.,many,CASSFKATNEKLFF,TGTGCCAGCAGCTTCAAGGCAACTAATGAAAAACTGTTTTTT
TRBV2,TRBJ2-2,.,.,CASTESPGTGELFF,TGTGCCAGCACGGAGAGTCCGGGCACCGGGGAGCTGTTTTTT
TRBV3-1,TRBJ2-1,TRBD2,many,CASSQDWVAGDEQFF,TGTGCCAGCAGCCAAGACTGGGTAGCGGGGGATGAGCAGTTCTTC
TRBV7-2,TRBJ2-1,.,.,CASSIGQSSYNEQFF,TGTGCCAGCAGCATCGGCCAGAGCTCCTACAATGAGCAGTTCTTC
TRBV7-6,TRBJ2-7,TRBD1,few,CASSLSAGGRYEQYF,TGTGCCAGCAGCTTAAGCGCAGGGGGCAGGTACGAGCAGTACTTC
TRBV11-3,TRBJ1-1,TRBD1,many,CASSARTGEAFF,TGTGCCAGCAGCGCTAGGACAGGAGAAGCTTTCTTT
TRBV10-3,TRBJ2-2,.,.,CAISETWNTGELFF,TGTGCCATCAGTGAGACTTGGAACACCGGGGAGCTGTTTTTT
TRBV27,TRBJ1-2,TRBD1,many,CASGETGRGNYGYTF,TGTGCCAGCGGAGAGACAGGGCGAGGGAACTATGGCTACACCTTC
TRBV6-2/TRBV6-3,TRBJ1-1,.,many,CASSRVPSTEAFF,TGTGCCAGCAGCCGGGTCCCGAGCACTGAAGCTTTCTTT
TRBV20-1,TRBJ2-5,.,many,CSAREGNFKETQYF,TGCAGTGCTAGAGAAGGAAACTTCAAAGAGACCCAGTACTTC
TRBV29-1,TRBJ1-4,.,.,CSVGASTNEKLFF,TGCAGCGTTGGGGCGTCAACTAATGAAAAACTGTTTTTT
TRBV5-1,TRBJ1-2,TRBD1,many,CASSVGPGQSNYGYTF,TGCGCCAGCAGCGTTGGACCGGGACAGAGCAACTATGGCTACACCTTC
TRBV12-3/TRBV12-4,TRBJ2-3,TRBD1,.,CASSLAGLRGTDTQYF,TGTGCCAGCAGTTTAGCGGGTCTCAGGGGGACAGATACGCAGTATTTT
TRBV28,TRBJ1-5,TRBD1,many,CASRTTGTSNQPQHF,TGTGCCAGCAGGACGACAGGGACGAGCAATCAGCCCCAGCATTTT
TRBV4-3,TRBJ2-5,TRBD1,many,CASSQGTGGQETQYF,TGCGCCAGCAGCCAAGGGACAGGGGGCCAAGAGACCCAGTACTTC
TRBV10-2,TRBJ1-5,.,many,CASSESLTGTGNQPQHF,TGCGCCAGCAGTGAGTCTTTAACCGGGACGGGCAATCAGCCCCAGCATTTT
TRBV7-2,TRBJ1-3,.,.,CASSPTQSRRGNTIYF,TGTGCCAGCAGCCCCACTCAGTCCCGACGGGGAAACACCATATATTTT
TRBV5-1,TRBJ2-1,.,.,CASSPSGGRGAYNEQFF,TGCGCCAGCAGCCCCTCCGGAGGGAGGGGGGCTTACAATGAGCAGTTCTTC
TRBV13,TRBJ1-5,TRBD1,many,CASSLGQSNQPQHF,TGTGCCAGCAGCTTGGGACAGAGCAATCAGCCCCAGCATTTT
TRBV24-1,TRBJ2-6,TRBD2,.,CATSEPPAGVGANVLTF,TGTGCCACCAGTGAGCCCCCTGCGGGGGTTGGGGCCAACGTCCTGACTTTC
TRBV5-1,TRBJ2-1,.,few,CASSLVVLSDEQFF,TGCGCCAGCAGCTTAGTCGTGCTCTCAGATGAGCAGTTCTTC
TRBV6-2/TRBV6-3,TRBJ2-1,.,many,CASSHPPGYNEQFF,TGTGCCAGCAGCCACCCCCCCGGGTACAATGAGCAGTTCTTC
TRBV5-1,TRBJ1-4,.,.,CASSFSLGEGEKLFF,TGCGCCAGCAGCTTTTCCCTGGGCGAGGGTGAAAAACTGTTTTTT
TRBV20-1,TRBJ2-4,TRBD2,few,CSANLLAGEAKNIQYF,TGCAGTGCTAATTTACTGGCGGGGGAGGCCAAAAACATTCAGTACTTC
TRBV2,TRBJ1-2,TRBD1,few,CASNRDRAANYGYTF,TGTGCCAGCAACCGGGACAGAGCGGCTAACTATGGCTACACCTTC
TRBV12-3/TRBV12-4,TRBJ1-1,.,many,CASTPAGTEAFF,TGTGCCAGCACCCCGGCGGGCACTGAAGCTTTCTTT
TRBV12-3/TRBV12-4,TRBJ2-1,.,few,CASSGHKVKSSYNEQFF,TGTGCCAGCAGTGGGCACAAAGTGAAGAGCTCCTACAATGAGCAGTTCTTC
TRBV10-3,TRBJ2-2,.,many,CAISQGPEKTGELFF,TGTGCCATCAGTCAGGGGCCAGAAAAGACCGGGGAGCTGTTTTTT
TRBV20-1,TRBJ2-3,.,many,CSASGSTTDTQYF,TGCAGTGCGAGCGGTTCTACCACAGATACGCAGTATTTT